These T cell receptor beta chains were read from a single sample in a study of beta chain features in type 1 diabetes. Libraries were prepared by immunoSEQ multiplex PCR; TCRdb keeps only in-frame clonotypes and omits some of them. Of about 360,000 clones listed, around 12% were seen once; the top ten hold less than 0.02%. The sample was naive CD4+ T cells from blood. The receptors here all came from a man younger than 30 in good health. CDR3s include the opening cysteine and the closing phenylalanine or tryptophan. A D gene is named only where the DNA matches it firmly. A row's size may be missing; if present it is once, few, many or a size class.

TRBD2,TRBV7-9,few,TRBJ2-1,TGTGCCAGCAGCCCGAGAGCGGGGGGCCGATACAATGAGCAGTTCTTC,CASSPRAGGRYNEQFF
NA,TRBV30,few,TRBJ1-4,TGTGCCTGGAGTGTCCATGTGACTGCAACTAATGAAAAACTGTTTTTT,CAWSVHVTATNEKLFF
TRBD1,TRBV4-2,few,TRBJ2-7,TGTGCCAGCAGCCAAGATAAACAGGGGGACTACGAGCAGTACTTC,CASSQDKQGDYEQYF
TRBD1,TRBV7-9,few,TRBJ1-1,TGTGCCAGCAGCTTAGTTCCAGGGGGAGTTGAAGCTTTCTTT,CASSLVPGGVEAFF
NA,TRBV4-1,NA,TRBJ2-7,TGCGCCAGCAGCCACCCACCGCAGGGTATCGACGAGCAGTACTTC,CASSHPPQGIDEQYF
NA,TRBV9,NA,TRBJ1-2,TGTGCCAGCAGCGTGCAGGGTAGCTACACCTTC,CASSVQGSYTF
NA,TRBV19,NA,TRBJ1-2,TGTGCCAGTAGTATAGATCTGTACAGGGAAAACTATGGCTACACCTTC,CASSIDLYRENYGYTF
TRBD2,TRBV28,NA,TRBJ2-7,TGTGCCAGCAGTTTATTAGCTAGCGGGAGAGGGTACGAGCAGTACTTC,CASSLLASGRGYEQYF
NA,TRBV7-9,few,TRBJ2-7,TGTGCCAGCAGCTTAGTCCGGGGAATCGCCTACGAGCAGTACTTC,CASSLVRGIAYEQYF
TRBD1,TRBV18,NA,TRBJ2-7,TGTGCCAGCTCACGAATCCGGGACAGGGGGCGATCCTACGAGCAGTACTTC,CASSRIRDRGRSYEQYF
TRBD2,TRBV7-2,NA,TRBJ2-5,TGTGCCAGCAGCCAAGGGACTACCCAAGAGACCCAGTACTTC,CASSQGTTQETQYF
NA,TRBV27,NA,TRBJ2-6,TGTGCCAGCAGTTCATATAGGGGCGCGCTGGGGGCCAACGTCCTGACTTTC,CASSSYRGALGANVLTF
NA,TRBV5-4,NA,TRBJ2-3,TGTGCCAGCAGCCCCGGACAGAGGGCGCAGTATTTT,CASSPGQRAQYF
TRBD1,TRBV11-2,NA,TRBJ2-5,TGTGCCAGCAGCTTCACAGGGGGTCGCCTGTACCAAGAGACCCAGTACTTC,CASSFTGGRLYQETQYF
TRBD1,TRBV27,NA,TRBJ2-7,TGTGCCAGCAGTTTGGGAGACAGGGGCTACGAGCAGTACTTC,CASSLGDRGYEQYF
NA,TRBV27,few,TRBJ1-1,TGTGCCAGCAGTTTTTCCAAACTATCCTGGGGGGCTGAAGCTTTCTTT,CASSFSKLSWGAEAFF
TRBD1,TRBV18,few,TRBJ2-7,TGTGCCAGCTCACCAACGGACAGGGTCAGGGAGCAGTACTTC,CASSPTDRVREQYF
NA,TRBV5-6,few,TRBJ2-5,TGTGCCAGCAGCCTCCAAGAGACCCAGTACTTC,CASSLQETQYF
NA,TRBV7-9,NA,TRBJ1-2,TGTGCCAGCAGCCCAGACCCCGGGGGCTATGGCTACACCTTC,CASSPDPGGYGYTF
TRBD1,TRBV30,few,TRBJ1-1,TGTGCCTGGAGCGCAGGGGGCCCTGAAGCTTTCTTT,CAWSAGGPEAFF
NA,TRBV7-2,few,TRBJ2-1,TGTGCCAGCAGCTTAGCGTACTCGCGAGAGCAGTTCTTC,CASSLAYSREQFF
TRBD2,TRBV30,NA,TRBJ2-3,TGTGCCTGGAGTCCTGGACTAGCGGGACGAGATACGCAGTATTTT,CAWSPGLAGRDTQYF
TRBD1,TRBV6-5,few,TRBJ2-7,TGTGCCAGCAGTACCACGGGACAGGGGTTCCACGAGCAGTACTTC,CASSTTGQGFHEQYF
TRBD1,TRBV4-3,few,TRBJ1-1,TGCGCCAGCAGCCACGGGACAGGACGGAACACTGAAGCTTTCTTT,CASSHGTGRNTEAFF
TRBD1,TRBV18,few,TRBJ2-7,TGTGCCAGCTCACCCTCTGACAGGGTCTACGAGCAGTACTTC,CASSPSDRVYEQYF
TRBD1,TRBV28,NA,TRBJ2-7,TGTGCCAGCAGTCAGGGGGCCAACGAGCAGTACTTC,CASSQGANEQYF
TRBD1,TRBV10-3,NA,TRBJ1-3,TGTGCCATCGGGACAGGGGGCAACACCATATATTTT,CAIGTGGNTIYF
TRBD1,TRBV19,NA,TRBJ2-3,TGTGCCAGTAGTATATGGGACAGAAGCCATGGCACAGATACGCAGTATTTT,CASSIWDRSHGTDTQYF
TRBD1,TRBV28,NA,TRBJ1-3,TGTGCCAGCAGTACGACAGGGAACTCTGGAAACACCATATATTTT,CASSTTGNSGNTIYF
TRBD1,TRBV30,NA,TRBJ1-2,TGTGCCTGGAGTAATCAGGGGGCGATTGGCTACACCTTC,CAWSNQGAIGYTF
NA,TRBV4-3,NA,TRBJ2-5,TGCGCCAGCAGCCAAGATCGGGGCCGGGACTTACAAGAGACCCAGTACTTC,CASSQDRGRDLQETQYF
NA,TRBV28,few,TRBJ2-7,TGTGCCAGCAGCCTACTTTACGGGGAGCAGTACTTC,CASSLLYGEQYF
NA,TRBV6-6,few,TRBJ2-7,TGTGCCAGCAGTTATAGGTCAGGGTCCTACGAGCAGTACTTC,CASSYRSGSYEQYF
NA,TRBV28,few,TRBJ2-7,TGTGCCAGCAGTTTATTCGACAGGAGCTACGAGCAGTACTTC,CASSLFDRSYEQYF
TRBD1,TRBV18,NA,TRBJ2-7,TGTGCCAGCTCGCCGGACAGGGAGAGTAGGCAGTACTTC,CASSPDRESRQYF
NA,TRBV4-1,few,TRBJ2-7,TGCGCCAGCAGCCAGACTGTAGTCTCCTACGAGCAGTACTTC,CASSQTVVSYEQYF